This T cell receptor beta chain was observed in a study of beta chain features in type 1 diabetes. Broader study findings: Patients' naive, central memory and Treg TCRB repertoires seemed closer to one another than those of healthy donors. Small HLA sub-analyses could not settle whether HLA shapes TCRB rearrangement. VDJ junctions sequenced from type 1 diabetes patients showed fewer insertions and more deletions.

Sorted cells reached over 95% purity in every population. This clone appeared many times. Its target is not known. Since all of the isolated RNA was reverse transcribed, expressed TCRB transcripts were what got sequenced. Clones were read by immunoSEQ multiplex PCR, and TCRdb kept only the in-frame ones, dropping some. The sample consists of roughly 300,000 clones, less than 10% of them appearing once. The CDR3 runs 13 residues. V lost 3 bases, J lost 11 bases, and 15 bases lay in between. The germline V gene encodes CDR1 MDHEN and CDR2 SYDVKM. The sequenced sample was central memory CD4+ T cells from blood. This receptor was obtained from a woman between 18 and 29 years old in good health. The chain employs TRBV28 and TRBJ2-3; D remains ambiguous. The CDR3 loop is CASSLRSPRVQYF. CDR3 DNA: TGTGCCAGCAGTTTGCGTAGCCCTCGGGTGCAGTATTTT.